Listed below are T cell receptor beta chains from one sample, sequenced in a study of T cell responses to AZD1222 COVID-19 vaccine. The table came from immunoSEQ multiplex PCR; TCRdb's copy has only in-frame clones and leaves some out. The repertoire consists of fewer than 85,000 clones, with roughly 91% occurring once and the leading ten covering around 18%. Sequencing was performed on peripheral blood, taken 28 days after the second AZD1222 dose. These TCRs come from an adult who received the AZD1222 COVID-19 vaccine. CDR3s include the opening cysteine and the closing phenylalanine or tryptophan. D genes are given only for firm matches. Some rows mark clone size as missing; the rest say once, few, many or name a class of expanded clone.

TRBD2 | TRBJ2-3 | - | TRBV4-1 | TGCGCCAGCAGCCAAGGCGGGGGGCTCACAGATACGCAGTATTTT | CASSQGGGLTDTQYF
- | TRBJ2-5 | - | TRBV18 | TGTGCCAGCTCACTGGGCCGGGAGACCCAGTACTTC | CASSLGRETQYF
- | TRBJ1-2 | - | TRBV6-5 | TGTGCCAGCAGTCGGAATGGCTACACCTTC | CASSRNGYTF
TRBD2 | TRBJ2-1 | - | TRBV10-3 | TGTGCCACAGAGGGTGGCGGGGGAATGGGGGGTGAGCAGTTCTTC | CATEGGGGMGGEQFF
TRBD1 | TRBJ1-5 | - | TRBV20-1 | TGCAGTGCTTGTGGACAGGGGGCTGATCAGCCCCAGCATTTT | CSACGQGADQPQHF
TRBD1 | TRBJ1-5 | - | TRBV11-2 | TGTGCCAGCGCACGGGACAGGGGATACCAGCCCCAGCATTTT | CASARDRGYQPQHF
- | TRBJ1-1 | - | TRBV5-5 | TGTGCCAGCAGCCTGGACGGCTTGAGTGGAACTGAAGCTTTCTTT | CASSLDGLSGTEAFF
- | TRBJ1-6 | - | TRBV4-2 | TGTGCCAGCAGCCAAGAACACGGGGCCCTCGATTCGACCCTCCACTTT | CASSQEHGALDSTLHF
- | TRBJ1-2 | - | TRBV27 | TGTGCCAGCAGTTTATCGTACCCGGCCACCTATGGCTACACCTTC | CASSLSYPATYGYTF
- | TRBJ1-2 | - | TRBV3-1/TRBV3-2 | TGTGCCAGCAGCCAATTCAGGGGCTTCGGTGGCTACACCTTC | CASSQFRGFGGYTF
- | TRBJ2-2 | - | TRBV3-1/TRBV3-2 | TGTGCCAGCAGCCATTCTAGAACCGGGGAGCTGTTTTTT | CASSHSRTGELFF
- | TRBJ2-7 | - | TRBV5-1 | TGCGCCAGCAGCTCCGGAGCAGGGGCGCGTGAGCAGTACTTC | CASSSGAGAREQYF
TRBD1 | TRBJ1-3 | - | TRBV28 | TGTGCCAGCAGTTTACCTACAGGGGTAGGTGGAAACACCATATATTTT | CASSLPTGVGGNTIYF
TRBD1 | TRBJ2-2 | - | TRBV7-9 | TGTGCCAGCAGCCAACAGGGGGCTTCGAACACCGGGGAGCTGTTTTTT | CASSQQGASNTGELFF
TRBD1 | TRBJ2-2 | few | TRBV18 | TGTGCCAGCTCACCGGACAGGGGAAACACCGGGGAGCTGTTTTTT | CASSPDRGNTGELFF
- | TRBJ2-1 | - | TRBV6-4 | TGTGCCAGCAGTACAGGTTCCTACAATGAGCAGTTCTTC | CASSTGSYNEQFF
TRBD1 | TRBJ1-2 | - | TRBV28 | TGTGCCAGCAGTTTTCTAGTGGGACAGGGGGCGCGGAACTATGGCTACACCTTC | CASSFLVGQGARNYGYTF
- | TRBJ1-1 | many | TRBV15 | TGTGCCACCAGTTCCTCCCCATTGAACACTGAAGCTTTCTTT | CATSSSPLNTEAFF
TRBD1 | TRBJ2-3 | - | TRBV5-5 | TGTGCCAGCAGCTTGAGGGGGCCGGGTACAGATACGCAGTATTTT | CASSLRGPGTDTQYF
- | TRBJ1-3 | - | TRBV5-1 | TGCGCCAGCAGCTTCGGTTCCGCGGAGGGTGGAAACACCATATATTTT | CASSFGSAEGGNTIYF
- | TRBJ1-1 | - | TRBV7-2 | TGTGCCAGCAGCCACGGACGAGAAGCTTTCTTT | CASSHGREAFF
- | TRBJ1-5 | - | TRBV7-9 | TGTGCCAGCAGCTTATTTTCAGGGCTGCGCACGGGTCATCAGCCCCAGCATTTT | CASSLFSGLRTGHQPQHF
TRBD1 | TRBJ1-1 | medium-sized | TRBV19 | TGTGCCAGTAGTATAGCGCCAGGGGGCACTGAAGCTTTCTTT | CASSIAPGGTEAFF
TRBD1 | TRBJ1-5 | - | TRBV28 | TGTGCCAGCAGACAGGTGGGACAGCAATCTTATAGCAATCAGCCCCAGCATTTT | CASRQVGQQSYSNQPQHF
- | TRBJ1-3 | - | TRBV3-1/TRBV3-2 | TGTGCCAGCAGCCTGCGCTCTGGAAACACCATATATTTT | CASSLRSGNTIYF
- | TRBJ1-1 | - | TRBV7-2 | TGTGCCAGCAGTTATTCCGGGGCTATGAACACTGAAGCTTTCTTT | CASSYSGAMNTEAFF
- | TRBJ1-1 | - | TRBV7-3 | TGTGCCAGCAGCTTTAGACACTTGAACACTGAAGCTTTCTTT | CASSFRHLNTEAFF
- | TRBJ1-5 | - | TRBV24-1 | TGTGCCACCAGTGACGAAGACGGGTCTCGGGCCCAGCATTTT | CATSDEDGSRAQHF
TRBD1 | TRBJ1-5 | - | TRBV4-3 | TGCGCCAGCAGCCGCGACAGGGGGAATCAGCCCCAGCATTTT | CASSRDRGNQPQHF
- | TRBJ1-1 | - | TRBV29-1 | TGCAGCGTTATCGACGGGATGAACACTGAAGCTTTCTTT | CSVIDGMNTEAFF
- | TRBJ2-6 | - | TRBV27 | TGTGCCAGCAGTTTAGTACCTGGGGCCAACGTCCTGACTTTC | CASSLVPGANVLTF
- | TRBJ2-1 | - | TRBV7-9 | TGTGCCAGCAGCCCTGGCCCAGGGGCCTACAATGAGCAGTTCTTC | CASSPGPGAYNEQFF
- | TRBJ2-5 | - | TRBV6-5 | TGTGCCAGCAGCGGGGCATTGGGAGAGACCCAGTACTTC | CASSGALGETQYF
TRBD1 | TRBJ1-5 | - | TRBV10-3 | TGTGCCATCAGTGAGTCTCTGGGACAGCCAAATCAGCCCCAGCATTTT | CAISESLGQPNQPQHF
- | TRBJ2-2 | many | TRBV12-3/TRBV12-4 | TGTGCCAGCAGTTTTAGCGCCCCCGGGGAGCTGTTTTTT | CASSFSAPGELFF